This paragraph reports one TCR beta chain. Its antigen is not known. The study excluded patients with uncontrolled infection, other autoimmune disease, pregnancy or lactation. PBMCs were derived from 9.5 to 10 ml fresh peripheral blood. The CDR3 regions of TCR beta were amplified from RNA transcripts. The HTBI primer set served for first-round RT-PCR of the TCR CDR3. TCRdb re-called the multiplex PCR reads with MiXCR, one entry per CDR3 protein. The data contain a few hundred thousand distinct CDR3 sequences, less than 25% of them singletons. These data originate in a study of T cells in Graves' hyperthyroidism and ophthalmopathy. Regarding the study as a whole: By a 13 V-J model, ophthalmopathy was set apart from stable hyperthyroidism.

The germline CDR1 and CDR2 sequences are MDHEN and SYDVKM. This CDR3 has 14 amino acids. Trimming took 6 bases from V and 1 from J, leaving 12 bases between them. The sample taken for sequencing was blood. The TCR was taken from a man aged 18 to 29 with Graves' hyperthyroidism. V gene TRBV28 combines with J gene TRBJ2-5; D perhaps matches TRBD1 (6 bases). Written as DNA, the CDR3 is TGTGCCAGCAGCGAACGGGACACCCAAGAGACCCAGTACTTC. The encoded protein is CASSERDTQETQYF.